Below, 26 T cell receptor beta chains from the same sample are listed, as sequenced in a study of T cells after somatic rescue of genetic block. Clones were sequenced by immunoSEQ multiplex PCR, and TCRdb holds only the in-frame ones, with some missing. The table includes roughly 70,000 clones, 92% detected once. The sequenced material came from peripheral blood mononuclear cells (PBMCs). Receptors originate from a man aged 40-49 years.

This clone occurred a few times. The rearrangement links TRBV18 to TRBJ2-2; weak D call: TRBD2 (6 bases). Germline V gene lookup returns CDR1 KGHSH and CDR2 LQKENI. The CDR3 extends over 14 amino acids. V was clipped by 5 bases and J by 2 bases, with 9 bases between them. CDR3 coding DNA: TGTGCCAGCTCAGGGACTCTAAACACCGGGGAGCTGTTTTTT. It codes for CASSGTLNTGELFF.

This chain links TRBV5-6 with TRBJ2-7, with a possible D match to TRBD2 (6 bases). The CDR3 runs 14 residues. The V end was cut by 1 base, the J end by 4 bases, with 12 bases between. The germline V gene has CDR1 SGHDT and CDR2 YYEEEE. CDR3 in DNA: TGTGCCAGCAGCTTGTACGGGAGTTCTTACGAGCAGTACTTC. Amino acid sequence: CASSLYGSSYEQYF.

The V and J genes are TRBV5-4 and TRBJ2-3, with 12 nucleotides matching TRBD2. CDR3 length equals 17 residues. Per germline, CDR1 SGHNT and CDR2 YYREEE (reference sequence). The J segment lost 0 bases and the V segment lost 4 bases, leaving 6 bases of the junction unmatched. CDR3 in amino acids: CASSPRTSGTSTDTQYF. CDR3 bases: TGTGCCAGCAGCCCGCGGACTAGCGGGACTAGCACAGATACGCAGTATTTT.

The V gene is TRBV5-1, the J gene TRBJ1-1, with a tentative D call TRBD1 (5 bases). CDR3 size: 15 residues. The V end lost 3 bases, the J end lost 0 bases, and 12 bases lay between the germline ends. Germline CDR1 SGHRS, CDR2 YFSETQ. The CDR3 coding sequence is TGCGCCAGCAGCTCCATGACAGAATTGAACACTGAAGCTTTCTTT. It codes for CASSSMTELNTEAFF.

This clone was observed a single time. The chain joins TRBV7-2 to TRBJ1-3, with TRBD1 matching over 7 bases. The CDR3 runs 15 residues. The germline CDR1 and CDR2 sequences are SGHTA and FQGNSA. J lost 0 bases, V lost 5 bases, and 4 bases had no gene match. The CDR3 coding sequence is TGTGCCAGCAGCATGACAGGGTACTCTGGAAACACCATATATTTT. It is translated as CASSMTGYSGNTIYF.

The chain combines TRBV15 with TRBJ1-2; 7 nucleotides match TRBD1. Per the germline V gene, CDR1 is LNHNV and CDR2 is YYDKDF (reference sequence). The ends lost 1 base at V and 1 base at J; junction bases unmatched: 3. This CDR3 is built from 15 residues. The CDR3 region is CATSRGQGSNYGYTF. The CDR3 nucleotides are TGTGCCACCAGCAGAGGACAGGGAAGTAACTATGGCTACACCTTC. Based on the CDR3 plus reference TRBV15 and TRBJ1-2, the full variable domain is DAMVIQNPRYQVTQFGKPVTLSCSQTLNHNVMYWYQQKSSQAPKLLFHYYDKDFNNEADTPDNFQSRRPNTSFCFLDIRSPGLGDTAMYLCATSRGQGSNYGYTFGSGTRLTVV.

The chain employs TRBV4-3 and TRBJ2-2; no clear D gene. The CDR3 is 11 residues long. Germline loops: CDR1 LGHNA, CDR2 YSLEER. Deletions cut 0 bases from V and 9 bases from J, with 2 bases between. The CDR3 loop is CASSQDRELFF. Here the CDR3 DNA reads TGCGCCAGCAGCCAAGATCGGGAGCTGTTTTTT.

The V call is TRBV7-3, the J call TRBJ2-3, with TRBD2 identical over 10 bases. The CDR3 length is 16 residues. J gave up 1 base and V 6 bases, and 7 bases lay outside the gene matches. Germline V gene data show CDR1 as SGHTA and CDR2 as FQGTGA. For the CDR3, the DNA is TGTGCCAGCAGGTATTACGGGACTAGCGGCACAGATACGCAGTATTTT. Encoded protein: CASRYYGTSGTDTQYF.

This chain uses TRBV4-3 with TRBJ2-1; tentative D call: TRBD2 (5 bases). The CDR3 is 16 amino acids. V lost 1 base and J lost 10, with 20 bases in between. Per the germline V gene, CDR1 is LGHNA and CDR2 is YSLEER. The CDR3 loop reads CASSQGSSARKEEQFF. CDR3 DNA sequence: TGCGCCAGCAGCCAAGGAAGTAGCGCGAGAAAAGAGGAGCAGTTCTTC.

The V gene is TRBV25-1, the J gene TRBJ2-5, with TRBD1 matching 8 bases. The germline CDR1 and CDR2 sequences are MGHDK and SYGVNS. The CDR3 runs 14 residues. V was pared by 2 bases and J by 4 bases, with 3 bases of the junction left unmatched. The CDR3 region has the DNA TGTGCCAGCAGTGAAGCAGGGGGCCTAGAGACCCAGTACTTC. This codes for CASSEAGGLETQYF.

DNA for the CDR3: TGTGCCAGCAGCCTCACGCCGGGACTAGCGGGAGATACGCAGTATTTT. Translation gives CASSLTPGLAGDTQYF. V usage is TRBV7-9 and J usage is TRBJ2-3; TRBD2 matches at 12 bases. In germline, CDR1 is SEHNR, CDR2 FQNEAQ (reference sequence). The CDR3 has 16 residues. The V gene end was trimmed by 5 bases and the J gene end by 5 bases; junction bases not matched to a gene: 8.

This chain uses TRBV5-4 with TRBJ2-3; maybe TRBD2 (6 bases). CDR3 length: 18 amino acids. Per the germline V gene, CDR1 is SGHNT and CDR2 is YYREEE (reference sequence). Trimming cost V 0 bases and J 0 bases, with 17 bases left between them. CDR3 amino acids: CASSLDGLSSGSTDTQYF. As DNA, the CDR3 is TGTGCCAGCAGCTTGGACGGACTGTCGAGCGGGAGCACAGATACGCAGTATTTT.

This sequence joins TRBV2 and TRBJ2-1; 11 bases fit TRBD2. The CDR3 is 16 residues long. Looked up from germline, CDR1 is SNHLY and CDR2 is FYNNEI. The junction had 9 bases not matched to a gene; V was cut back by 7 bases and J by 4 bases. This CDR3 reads CASTPGASGGYNEQFF. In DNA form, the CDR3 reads TGTGCCAGCACCCCTGGGGCTAGCGGGGGGTACAATGAGCAGTTCTTC.

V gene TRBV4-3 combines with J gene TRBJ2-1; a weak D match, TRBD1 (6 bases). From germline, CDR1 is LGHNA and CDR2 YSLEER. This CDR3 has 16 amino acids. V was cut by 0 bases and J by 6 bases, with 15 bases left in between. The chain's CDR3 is CASSQDPGLDSNEQFF. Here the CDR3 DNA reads TGCGCCAGCAGCCAAGACCCAGGACTGGACAGCAATGAGCAGTTCTTC.

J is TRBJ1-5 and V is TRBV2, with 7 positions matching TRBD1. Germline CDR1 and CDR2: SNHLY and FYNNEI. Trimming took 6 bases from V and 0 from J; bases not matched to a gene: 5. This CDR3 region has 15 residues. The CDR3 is CASRAGTASNQPQHF. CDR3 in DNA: TGTGCCAGCAGGGCCGGGACAGCTAGCAATCAGCCCCAGCATTTT.

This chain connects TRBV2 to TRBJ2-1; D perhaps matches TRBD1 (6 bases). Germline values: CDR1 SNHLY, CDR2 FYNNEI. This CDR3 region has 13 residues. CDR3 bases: TGTGCTGTGCGCAGGGGAATTAACAATGAGCAGTTCTTC. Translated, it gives CAVRRGINNEQFF. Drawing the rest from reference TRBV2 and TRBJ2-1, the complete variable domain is EPEVTQTPSHQVTQMGQEVILRCVPISNHLYFYWYRQILGQKVEFLVSFYNNEISEKSEIFDDQFSVERPDGSNFTLKIRSTKLEDSAMYFCAVRRGINNEQFFGPGTRLTVL.

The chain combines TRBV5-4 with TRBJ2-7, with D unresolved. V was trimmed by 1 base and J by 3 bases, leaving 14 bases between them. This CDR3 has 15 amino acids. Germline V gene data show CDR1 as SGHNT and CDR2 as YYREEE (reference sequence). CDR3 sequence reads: CASSLKGQFYYEQYF. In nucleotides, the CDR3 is TGTGCCAGCAGCTTGAAAGGGCAGTTTTACTACGAGCAGTACTTC. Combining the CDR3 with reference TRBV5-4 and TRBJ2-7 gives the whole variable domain ETGVTQSPTHLIKTRGQQVTLRCSSQSGHNTVSWYQQALGQGPQFIFQYYREEENGRGNFPPRFSGLQFPNYSSELNVNALELDDSALYLCASSLKGQFYYEQYFGPGTRLTVT.

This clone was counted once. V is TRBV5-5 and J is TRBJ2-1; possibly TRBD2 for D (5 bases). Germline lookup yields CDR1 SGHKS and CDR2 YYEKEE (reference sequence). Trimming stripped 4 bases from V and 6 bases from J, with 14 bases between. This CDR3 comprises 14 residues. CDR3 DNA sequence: TGTGCCAGCAGCCCGGAGGACTGGTTCAATGAGCAGTTCTTC. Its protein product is CASSPEDWFNEQFF. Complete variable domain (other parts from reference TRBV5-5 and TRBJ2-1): DAGVTQSPTHLIKTRGQQVTLRCSPISGHKSVSWYQQVLGQGPQFIFQYYEKEERGRGNFPDRFSARQFPNYSSELNVNALLLGDSALYLCASSPEDWFNEQFFGPGTRLTVL.

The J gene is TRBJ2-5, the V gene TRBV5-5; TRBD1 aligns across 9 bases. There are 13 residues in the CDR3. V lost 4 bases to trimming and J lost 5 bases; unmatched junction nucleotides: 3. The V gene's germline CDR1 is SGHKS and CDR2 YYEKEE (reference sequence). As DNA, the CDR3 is TGTGCCAGCAGCGGGACAGGGCAGGAGACCCAGTACTTC. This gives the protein CASSGTGQETQYF. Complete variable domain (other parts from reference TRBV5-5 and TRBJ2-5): DAGVTQSPTHLIKTRGQQVTLRCSPISGHKSVSWYQQVLGQGPQFIFQYYEKEERGRGNFPDRFSARQFPNYSSELNVNALLLGDSALYLCASSGTGQETQYFGPGTRLLVL.

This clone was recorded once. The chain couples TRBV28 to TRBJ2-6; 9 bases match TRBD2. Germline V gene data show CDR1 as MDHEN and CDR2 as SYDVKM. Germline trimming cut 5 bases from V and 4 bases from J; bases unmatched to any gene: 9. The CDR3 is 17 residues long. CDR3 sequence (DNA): TGTGCCAGCAGTCCCCTTTTAGCGGGAGCCGGGGCCAACGTCCTGACTTTC. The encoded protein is CASSPLLAGAGANVLTF. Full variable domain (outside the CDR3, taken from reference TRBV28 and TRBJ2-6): DVKVTQSSRYLVKRTGEKVFLECVQDMDHENMFWYRQDPGLGLRLIYFSYDVKMKEKGDIPEGYSVSREKKERFSLILESASTNQTSMYLCASSPLLAGAGANVLTFGAGSRLTVL.

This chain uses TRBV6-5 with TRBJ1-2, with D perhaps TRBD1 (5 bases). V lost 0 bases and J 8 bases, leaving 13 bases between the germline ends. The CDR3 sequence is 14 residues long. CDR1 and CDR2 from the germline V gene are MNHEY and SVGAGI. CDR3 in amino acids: CASSYSGQGFGYTF. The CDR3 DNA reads TGTGCCAGCAGTTACTCGGGGCAGGGTTTCGGCTACACCTTC.

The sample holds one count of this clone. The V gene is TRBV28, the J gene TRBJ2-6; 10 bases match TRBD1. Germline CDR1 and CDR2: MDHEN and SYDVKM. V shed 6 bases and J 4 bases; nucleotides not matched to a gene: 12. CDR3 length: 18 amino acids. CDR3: CASSPSPGTGAGANVLTF. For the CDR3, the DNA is TGTGCCAGCAGCCCTAGTCCCGGGACAGGGGCCGGGGCCAACGTCCTGACTTTC.

The CDR3 sequence: CASSYLMNTEAFF. The CDR3 DNA sequence: TGTGCCAGCAGTTACTTAATGAACACTGAAGCTTTCTTT. The chain joins TRBV6-5 to TRBJ1-1; no firm D call. CDR1 is MNHEY and CDR2 is SVGAGI in the germline V gene. V was pared by 1 base and J by 0 bases, with 3 bases between. The CDR3 is 13 amino acids.

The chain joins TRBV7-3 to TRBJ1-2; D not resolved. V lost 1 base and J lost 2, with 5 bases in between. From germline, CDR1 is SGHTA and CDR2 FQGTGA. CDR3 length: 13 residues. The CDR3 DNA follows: TGTGCCAGCAGCTTAAGAGGGAACTATGGCTACACCTTC. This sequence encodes CASSLRGNYGYTF. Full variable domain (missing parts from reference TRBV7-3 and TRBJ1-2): GAGVSQTPSNKVTEKGKYVELRCDPISGHTALYWYRQSLGQGPEFLIYFQGTGAADDSGLPNDRFFAVRPEGSVSTLKIQRTERGDSAVYLCASSLRGNYGYTFGSGTRLTVV.

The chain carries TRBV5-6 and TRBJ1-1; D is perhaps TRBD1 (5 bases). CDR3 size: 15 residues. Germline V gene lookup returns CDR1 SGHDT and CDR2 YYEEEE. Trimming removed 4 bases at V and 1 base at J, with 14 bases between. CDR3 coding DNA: TGTGCCAGCAGCCTAATACCAACAGGGAACACTGAAGCTTTCTTT. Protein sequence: CASSLIPTGNTEAFF. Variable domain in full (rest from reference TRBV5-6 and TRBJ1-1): DAGVTQSPTHLIKTRGQQVTLRCSPKSGHDTVSWYQQALGQGPQFIFQYYEEEERQRGNFPDRFSGHQFPNYSSELNVNALLLGDSALYLCASSLIPTGNTEAFFGQGTRLTVV.

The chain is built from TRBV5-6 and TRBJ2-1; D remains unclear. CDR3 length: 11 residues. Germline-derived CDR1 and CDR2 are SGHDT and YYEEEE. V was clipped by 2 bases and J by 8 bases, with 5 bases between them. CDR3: CASSLSDEQFF. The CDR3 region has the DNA TGTGCCAGCAGCTTAAGTGATGAGCAGTTCTTC.